This T cell receptor beta chain is drawn from a study of CD8+ T cells in alopecia areata. Across the study: Tofacitinib was taken orally by treated patients, and the dose was 5 to 10 mg twice daily.

V was pared by 3 bases and J by 3 bases, with 3 bases between. The CDR3 is 11 residues long. Germline CDR1 SGHVS, CDR2 FNYEAQ. After isolation, RNA underwent reverse transcription to generate cDNA as the sequencing template. Method: immunoSEQ multiplex PCR; TCRdb's copy keeps in-frame clones and lacks some. Of hundreds of thousands of clones in the sample, more than 45% were seen once. The study team obtained lesional scalp punch biopsies and peripheral blood from alopecia areata patients. PBMCs, the starting material, were the source of sorted CD4+ and CD8+ T cells. The clonotype originates from a human donor with alopecia areata. This chain links TRBV7-6 with TRBJ2-7; no clear D. Sequenced here: CD4+ T cells sorted from blood, sampled at week 0. CDR3 bases: TGTGCCAGCAGCTTGGACTACGAGCAGTACTTC. This sequence encodes CASSLDYEQYF.